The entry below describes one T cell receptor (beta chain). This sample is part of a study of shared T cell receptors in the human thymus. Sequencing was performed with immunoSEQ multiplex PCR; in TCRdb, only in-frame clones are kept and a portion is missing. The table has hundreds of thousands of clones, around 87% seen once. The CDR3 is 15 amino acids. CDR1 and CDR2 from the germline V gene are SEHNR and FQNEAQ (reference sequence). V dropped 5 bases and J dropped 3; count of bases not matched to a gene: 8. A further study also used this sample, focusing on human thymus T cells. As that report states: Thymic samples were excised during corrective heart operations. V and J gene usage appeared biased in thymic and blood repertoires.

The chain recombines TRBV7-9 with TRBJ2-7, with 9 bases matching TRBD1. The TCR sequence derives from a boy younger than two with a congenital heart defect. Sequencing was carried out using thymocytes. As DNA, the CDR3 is TGTGCCAGCAGCCCTGACAGGGGGTTTCACTACGAGCAGTACTTC. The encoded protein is CASSPDRGFHYEQYF.